This T cell receptor (beta chain) was captured in a study of high-grade serous ovarian cancer treatment subgroups. Study background: Samples averaged roughly 14,000 reads and roughly 7,500 unique TCR beta rearrangements.

Study outcomes and limitations: Same-patient tumor repertoires overlapped at about 0.095 to 0.8; different patients barely overlapped. Repertoire analysis covered CDR3 alone, not CDR1 or CDR2. Clonal relatedness tracked neoantigen level, and by trend copy number and mutation load.

In the case of this clone: Its antigen remains unknown. The sample contains more than one DNA sequence encoding this CDR3.

V lost 6 bases, J lost 5 bases, and 19 bases lay in between. The CDR3 totals 15 residues. Looked up from germline, CDR1 is MDHEN and CDR2 is SYDVKM. The tumor samples were collected prior to definitive surgery or chemotherapy. Sequencing used immunoSEQ multiplex PCR; TCRdb keeps in-frame clones, though not all of them. The sample has about 6,200 clones, about 80% seen once; the top ten hold under 11%. This sequence was found in a human donor with high-grade serous ovarian cancer. Sequencing used tumor tissue. The chain employs TRBV28 and TRBJ2-5, with D hard to call. DNA for the CDR3: TGTGCCAGCAGCCCCCCGGGCCTCCCCGCGGAGACCCAGTACTTC. Protein sequence: CASSPPGLPAETQYF.